This TCR beta chain was profiled in a study of T-cell memory formation after mild COVID-19. Germline V gene lookup returns CDR1 LGHNT and CDR2 FRNRAP. There are 13 residues in the CDR3. V was trimmed by 3 bases and J by 0 bases, leaving 5 bases between them. TCRdb reanalysed the 5' RACE reads using MiXCR and keeps one entry per CDR3 protein. The sample includes a few hundred thousand distinct CDR3 sequences, 15% to 20% seen only once; the top ten take 22%. Sequenced sample: PBMCs or a T cell subset sorted from them (not recorded which). This TCR came from a man between 18 and 35 years old who had mild COVID-19 (a few samples of this study predate the infection). Cell type and time point are not known. The V gene is TRBV12-5, the J gene TRBJ1-1; D uncertain. The CDR3, as DNA: TGTGCTAGTGGTTTACGGATGAACACTGAAGCTTTCTTT. Translating it yields CASGLRMNTEAFF.